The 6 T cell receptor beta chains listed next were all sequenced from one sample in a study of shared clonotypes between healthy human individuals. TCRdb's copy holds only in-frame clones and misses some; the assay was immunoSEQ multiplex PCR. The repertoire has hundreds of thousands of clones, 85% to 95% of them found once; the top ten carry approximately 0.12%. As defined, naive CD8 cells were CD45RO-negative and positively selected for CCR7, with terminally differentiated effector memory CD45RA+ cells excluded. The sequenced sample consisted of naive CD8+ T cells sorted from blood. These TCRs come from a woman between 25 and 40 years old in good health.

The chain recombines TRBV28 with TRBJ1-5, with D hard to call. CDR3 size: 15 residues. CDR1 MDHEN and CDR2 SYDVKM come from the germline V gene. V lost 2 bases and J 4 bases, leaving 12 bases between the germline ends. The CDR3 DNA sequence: TGTGCCAGCAGTTTAGGGAGCCCCTGGAATCAGCCCCAGCATTTT. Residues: CASSLGSPWNQPQHF.

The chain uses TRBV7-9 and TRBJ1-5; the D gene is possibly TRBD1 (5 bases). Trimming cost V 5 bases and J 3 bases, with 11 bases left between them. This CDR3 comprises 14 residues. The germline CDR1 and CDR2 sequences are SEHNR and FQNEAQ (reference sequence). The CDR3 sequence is CASSLDSANQPQHF. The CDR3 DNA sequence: TGTGCCAGCAGCCTTGACAGTGCCAATCAGCCCCAGCATTTT. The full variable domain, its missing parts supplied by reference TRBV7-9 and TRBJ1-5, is DTGVSQNPRHKITKRGQNVTFRCDPISEHNRLYWYRQTLGQGPEFLTYFQNEAQLEKSRLLSDRFSAERPKGSFSTLEIQRTEQGDSAMYLCASSLDSANQPQHFGDGTRLSIL.

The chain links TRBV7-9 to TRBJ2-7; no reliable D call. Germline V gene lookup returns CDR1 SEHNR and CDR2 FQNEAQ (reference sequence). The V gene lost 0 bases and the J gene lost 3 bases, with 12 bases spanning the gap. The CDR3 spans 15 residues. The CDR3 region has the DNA TGTGCCAGCAGCTTAGCGCCAGAGAGACTCTACGAGCAGTACTTC. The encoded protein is CASSLAPERLYEQYF.

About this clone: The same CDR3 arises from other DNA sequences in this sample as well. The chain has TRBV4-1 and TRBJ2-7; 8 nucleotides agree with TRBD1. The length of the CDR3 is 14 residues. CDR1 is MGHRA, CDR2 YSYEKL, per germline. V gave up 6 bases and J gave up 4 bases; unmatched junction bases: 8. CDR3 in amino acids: CASSRGQGAYEQYF. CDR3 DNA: TGCGCCAGCAGTAGAGGGCAGGGGGCTTACGAGCAGTACTTC.

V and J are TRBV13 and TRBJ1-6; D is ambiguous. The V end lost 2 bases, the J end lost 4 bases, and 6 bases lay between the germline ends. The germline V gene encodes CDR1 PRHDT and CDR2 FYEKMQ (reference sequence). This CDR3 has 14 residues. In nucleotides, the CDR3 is TGTGCCAGCAGCTTAAGAGGTTATAATTCACCCCTCCACTTT. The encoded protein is CASSLRGYNSPLHF.

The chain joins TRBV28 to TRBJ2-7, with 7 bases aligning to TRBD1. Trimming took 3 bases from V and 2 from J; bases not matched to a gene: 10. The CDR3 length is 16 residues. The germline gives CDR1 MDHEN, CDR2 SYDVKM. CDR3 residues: CASSFPARTGTYEQYF. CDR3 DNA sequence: TGTGCCAGCAGTTTCCCTGCTCGGACAGGAACCTACGAGCAGTACTTC.